The 21 T cell receptor beta chains listed next were all sequenced from one sample in a study of T cell changes during pregnancy in multiple sclerosis. Sequenced by immunoSEQ multiplex PCR; TCRdb stores in-frame clones only, minus some. The sample lists 65,000 to 85,000 clones, about 91% seen once, with roughly 1.5% in the top ten. The source was peripheral blood, collected after pregnancy. The receptors were gathered from a female donor with multiple sclerosis, enrolled in a pregnancy study.

To note about this clone: Distinct nucleotide sequences in the sample also encode this CDR3. The rearrangement uses TRBV10-3 and TRBJ1-1; a possible D gene is TRBD1 (5 bases). This CDR3 has 13 residues. Trimming stripped 6 bases from V and 2 bases from J, with 10 bases between. The germline gives CDR1 ENHRY, CDR2 SYGVKD. Here the CDR3 DNA reads TGTGCCATCAGGGGGCAGGGTAACACTGAAGCTTTCTTT. Encoded protein: CAIRGQGNTEAFF.

The J gene is TRBJ2-7, the V gene TRBV7-9; D gene uncertain. Germline-derived CDR1 and CDR2 are SEHNR and FQNEAQ (reference sequence). There are 12 residues in the CDR3. V was pared by 5 bases and J by 5 bases, with 10 bases between. The CDR3: CASSLDWDEQYF. In nucleotides, the CDR3 is TGTGCCAGCAGCCTCGACTGGGACGAGCAGTACTTC.

This chain uses TRBV7-2 with TRBJ2-7; weak D call: TRBD1 (5 bases). This CDR3 spans 15 amino acids. Germline V gene data show CDR1 as SGHTA and CDR2 as FQGNSA. V lost 1 base, J lost 6 bases, and 16 bases lay in between. The CDR3 DNA is TGTGCCAGCAGCTTAGGAGGAGAAGGGGCGTTCGAGCAGTACTTC. Translated, it gives CASSLGGEGAFEQYF. Filled out from reference TRBV7-2 and TRBJ2-7, the complete variable domain reads GAGVSQSPSNKVTEKGKDVELRCDPISGHTALYWYRQSLGQGLEFLIYFQGNSAPDKSGLPSDRFSAERTGGSVSTLTIQRTQQEDSAVYLCASSLGGEGAFEQYFGPGTRLTVT.

CDR3 residues: CASSSGTSGSKVYEQYF. The CDR3 DNA reads TGTGCCAGCAGCTCTGGGACTAGCGGGAGTAAGGTTTACGAGCAGTACTTC. The V call is TRBV5-4, the J call TRBJ2-7; 14 nucleotides match TRBD2. The CDR3 consists of 17 residues. V lost 3 bases and J lost 4; bases outside the gene matches: 9. Germline V gene sequence: CDR1 SGHNT, CDR2 YYREEE (reference sequence).

This clone is a singleton in its sample. The chain links TRBV6-1 to TRBJ1-5; weak D call: TRBD1 (5 bases). This CDR3 contains 14 residues. Germline lookup yields CDR1 MNHNS and CDR2 SASEGT. V lost 1 base, J lost 7 bases, and 11 bases lay in between. DNA of the CDR3: TGTGCCAGCAGTGAAGTCAGGGATAAGCAGCCCCAGCATTTT. Amino acids: CASSEVRDKQPQHF.

This chain joins TRBV28 and TRBJ1-4; maybe TRBD1 (5 bases). This CDR3 comprises 16 residues. V was pared by 4 bases and J by 0 bases, with 12 bases between. Germline lookup yields CDR1 MDHEN and CDR2 SYDVKM. Written as DNA, the CDR3 is TGTGCCAGCAGTTCCCTTCGACAGACAACTAATGAAAAACTGTTTTTT. Its protein is CASSSLRQTTNEKLFF.

This rearrangement joins TRBV28 to TRBJ2-1; 13 bases are shared with TRBD2. Germline V CDR1 and CDR2: MDHEN, SYDVKM. V dropped 5 bases and J dropped 8; count of bases not matched to a gene: 9. This CDR3 region has 16 residues. CDR3 residues: CASSKGGLAGVDEQFF. The CDR3 DNA sequence: TGTGCCAGCAGTAAGGGCGGACTAGCGGGAGTGGATGAGCAGTTCTTC.

The chain combines TRBV5-6 with TRBJ1-1, with D possibly TRBD1 on 5 matching bases. V shed 4 bases and J shed 7 bases, with 8 bases lying between them. Germline V CDR1 and CDR2: SGHDT, YYEEEE. The CDR3 is 11 residues long. The chain's CDR3 is CASSRQYEAFF. The CDR3, as DNA: TGTGCCAGCAGCCGACAGTATGAAGCTTTCTTT.

This rearrangement joins TRBV5-1 to TRBJ2-7, with 9 bases lining up with TRBD2. The ends lost 4 bases at V and 0 bases at J; junction bases unmatched: 11. The germline V gene encodes CDR1 SGHRS and CDR2 YFSETQ. The CDR3 has 17 residues. CDR3 DNA: TGCGCCAGCAGCGATTCTAGGGCTAGCGGGGCCTCCTACGAGCAGTACTTC. The encoded protein is CASSDSRASGASYEQYF.

The V call is TRBV7-3, the J call TRBJ2-2; 9 nucleotides align to TRBD2. The CDR3 is made up of 21 amino acids. V trimming: 5 bases; J trimming: 6 bases; junction bases outside the gene matches: 25. Germline CDR1 is SGHTA and CDR2 is FQGTGA. DNA for the CDR3: TGTGCCAGCAGCCTTACGGGGGGGGAAGCCGGGACTAGCACAGTAGCCGGGGAGCTGTTTTTT. Protein sequence: CASSLTGGEAGTSTVAGELFF.

The rearrangement uses TRBV7-2 and TRBJ2-7, with TRBD1 matching over 10 bases. This CDR3 region has 13 residues. Germline CDR1 and CDR2: SGHTA and FQGNSA. Trimming at V came to 3 bases and at J to 7 bases, leaving 3 bases not matched to a gene. The CDR3 DNA follows: TGTGCCAGCAGCTTTTGGGACAGGGGTGAGCAGTACTTC. Translation gives CASSFWDRGEQYF.

The chain has TRBV28 and TRBJ2-1; 9 bases line up with TRBD2. The CDR3 has 15 residues. The junction had 7 bases not matched to a gene; V was cut back by 4 bases and J by 6 bases. Germline CDR1 and CDR2: MDHEN and SYDVKM. The chain's CDR3 is CASSSASGKFNEQFF. CDR3 in DNA: TGTGCCAGCAGTTCGGCTAGCGGGAAGTTCAATGAGCAGTTCTTC. Full variable domain (missing parts from reference TRBV28 and TRBJ2-1): DVKVTQSSRYLVKRTGEKVFLECVQDMDHENMFWYRQDPGLGLRLIYFSYDVKMKEKGDIPEGYSVSREKKERFSLILESASTNQTSMYLCASSSASGKFNEQFFGPGTRLTVL.

J is TRBJ2-1 and V is TRBV29-1; 9 bases align to TRBD1. Per germline, CDR1 SQVTM and CDR2 ANQGSEA. This CDR3 contains 13 residues. The V segment lost 7 bases and the J segment 2 bases; nucleotides outside the gene matches: 3. The CDR3 here is CSGRDRAYNEQFF. The CDR3 bases are TGCAGCGGCCGGGACAGGGCCTACAATGAGCAGTTCTTC.

This chain joins TRBV6-5 and TRBJ1-6, with TRBD1 identical over 10 bases. Trimming took 0 bases from V and 10 from J; bases not matched to a gene: 3. Germline CDR1 is MNHEY and CDR2 is SVGAGI. This CDR3 has 15 residues. For the CDR3, the DNA is TGTGCCAGCAGTTACTCTGGGACAGGGGACTCACCCCTCCACTTT. This translates into CASSYSGTGDSPLHF.

The chain carries TRBV5-1 and TRBJ2-7, with 8 positions matching TRBD1. CDR3 size: 16 residues. J lost 3 bases, V lost 0 bases, and 8 bases had no gene match. Germline CDR1 and CDR2: SGHRS and YFSETQ. In DNA form, the CDR3 reads TGCGCCAGCAGCTTGGCCGGGACAGGATACCTCTACGAGCAGTACTTC. This gives the protein CASSLAGTGYLYEQYF.

The chain recombines TRBV5-4 with TRBJ2-1, with unresolved D. Trimming pared 2 bases from V and 0 bases from J, leaving 6 bases between. Per the germline V gene, CDR1 is SGHNT and CDR2 is YYREEE (reference sequence). CDR3 size: 14 residues. CDR3 in DNA: TGTGCCAGCAGCTTCGCGAGCTCCTACAATGAGCAGTTCTTC. The encoded protein is CASSFASSYNEQFF. Based on the CDR3 plus reference TRBV5-4 and TRBJ2-1, the full variable domain is ETGVTQSPTHLIKTRGQQVTLRCSSQSGHNTVSWYQQALGQGPQFIFQYYREEENGRGNFPPRFSGLQFPNYSSELNVNALELDDSALYLCASSFASSYNEQFFGPGTRLTVL.

This chain joins TRBV5-4 and TRBJ2-3, with 7 bases aligning to TRBD2. Trimming at V came to 2 bases and at J to 0 bases, leaving 0 bases not matched to a gene. CDR3 size: 14 residues. CDR1 and CDR2 from the germline V gene are SGHNT and YYREEE (reference sequence). The CDR3 DNA reads TGTGCCAGCAGCTTCGGGGGGAGCACAGATACGCAGTATTTT. Translated: CASSFGGSTDTQYF. Full variable domain (remainder filled in from reference TRBV5-4 and TRBJ2-3): ETGVTQSPTHLIKTRGQQVTLRCSSQSGHNTVSWYQQALGQGPQFIFQYYREEENGRGNFPPRFSGLQFPNYSSELNVNALELDDSALYLCASSFGGSTDTQYFGPGTRLTVL.

In this sample, this clone turned up a few times. The chain employs TRBV5-1 and TRBJ2-7; D ambiguous. There are 14 residues in the CDR3. The germline CDR1 and CDR2 sequences are SGHRS and YFSETQ. V was clipped by 0 bases and J by 3 bases, with 10 bases between them. The DNA for the CDR3 is TGCGCCAGCAGCTTGGGCGGAGAGCACTACGAGCAGTACTTC. Its protein product is CASSLGGEHYEQYF.

This rearrangement joins TRBV13 to TRBJ2-7, with TRBD2 as a possible D gene (5 bases). The CDR3 has 15 residues. The ends were cut back, 0 bases at V and 2 bases at J, with 11 bases in the middle. CDR1 and CDR2 (germline): PRHDT, FYEKMQ (reference sequence). The CDR3 DNA is TGTGCCAGCAGCTTAGGAGCGGAAAGACCCTACGAGCAGTACTTC. Protein product: CASSLGAERPYEQYF.

V and J are TRBV27 and TRBJ2-6, with 9 bases identical to TRBD1. CDR1 and CDR2 (germline): MNHEY, SMNVEV (reference sequence). There are 16 residues in the CDR3. Trimming at V came to 5 bases and at J to 1 base, leaving 3 bases not matched to a gene. CDR3 sequence (DNA): TGTGCCAGCAGTGGGACAGGGCTATCTGGGGCCAACGTCCTGACTTTC. Its translation: CASSGTGLSGANVLTF.

In its sample, this clone was seen once. CDR3 loop: CASSELTRDTEAFF. The CDR3 bases are TGTGCCAGCAGTGAATTGACTAGGGACACTGAAGCTTTCTTT. The V call is TRBV25-1, the J call TRBJ1-1; D is unresolved. Trimming cost V 1 base and J 3 bases, with 9 bases left between them. There are 14 residues in the CDR3. Germline loops: CDR1 MGHDK, CDR2 SYGVNS.